The clone carrying this T cell receptor beta chain showed up just once. Its antigen is undetermined. Some clones are missing from TCRdb's copy, which holds only in-frame ones; the method was immunoSEQ multiplex PCR. Here the sample spans tens of thousands of clones, over 80% being singletons. The germline V gene encodes CDR1 LNHDA and CDR2 SQIVND (reference sequence). The CDR3 extends over 15 amino acids. The V and J ends lost 5 bases and 2 bases, in that order; junction bases with no gene match: 5. This sample was included in a study of graft-versus-host responses after intestinal transplantation. For the study at large: Anti-thymocyte globulin was used for induction in all recipients, who then took tacrolimus and steroids for roughly three years. Study-level results: The authors found GvH clones in recipient marrow, some appearing first in ileum or blood. Individuals carrying graft-donor T cell macrochimerism showed high graft-versus-host to host-versus-graft clonal ratios in allografts. Early after transplant, HvG clones declined as circulating GvH clones peaked.

The chain has TRBV19 and TRBJ2-1, with 8 nucleotides matching TRBD2. This TCR was recovered from a human donor who was the organ donor for an intestinal transplant. The source material was unstimulated CD8+ T cells sorted from spleen or lymph node cells, sampled before transplant. CDR3 coding DNA: TGTGCCAGTAGTCCAACGGGGGGGGCCTACAATGAGCAGTTCTTC. Protein sequence: CASSPTGGAYNEQFF.